The sequence of this T cell receptor beta chain was determined in a study of shared clonotypes between healthy human individuals. Study context: For every donor, three CD4 naive, three CD4 memory, two CD8 naive and one CD8 memory plates were used.

Per the original methods: Junction-only sequences produced by ImmunoSEQ had no quality scores, so filtering differed. Profiling relied on immunoSEQ multiplex PCR, and the TCRdb table lists in-frame clones only, not all of them. The D gene and trimming were derived from the DNA, and the V and J assignments and clone size from that table. Of 95,000 to 120,000 clones listed, roughly two thirds were seen once; the top ten hold about 24%. Trimming removed 3 bases from V and 1 base from J, with 19 bases in between. Per the germline V gene, CDR1 is SGDLS and CDR2 is YYNGEE. This CDR3 has 17 amino acids. The rearrangement joins TRBV9 to TRBJ1-1; D not resolved. The material sequenced was memory CD8+ T cells sorted from blood. Subset in this sample: CD45RO+ cells pooled with CCR7-negative TemRA cells. The receptor was isolated from a woman in her thirties in good health. The CDR3 is CASSEAGTDVGNTEAFF. The DNA of the CDR3 is TGTGCCAGCAGCGAGGCGGGAACCGATGTCGGGAACACTGAAGCTTTCTTT.